This note documents a single T cell receptor beta chain sequence. Method: immunoSEQ multiplex PCR; TCRdb's copy keeps in-frame clones and lacks some. There are about 81,000 clones in the sample; 75% to 85% occur only once, and approximately 3.5% lies in the top ten. This entry is derived from a study of technical replicates of blood from a handful of donors. Germline assignment: CDR1 KGHSH and CDR2 LQKENI. Trimming cost V 2 bases and J 4 bases, with 12 bases left between them. CDR3 length: 15 residues. The rearrangement uses TRBV18 and TRBJ1-3; maybe TRBD1 (6 bases). This receptor was taken from a human donor in good health. Some clones in this sample may be carry-over from other donors' samples. Sequencing input: PBMCs. CDR3 DNA sequence: TGTGCCAGCTCACCAGGCAGGGGTAACGGAAACACCATATATTTT. Amino acids: CASSPGRGNGNTIYF.